This T cell receptor (beta chain) appears in the sequencing data of a study of T cell changes during pregnancy in multiple sclerosis (dated by TCRdb to the late 2010s). Background for the entire study: The study examined how the T cell repertoire changed over the course of pregnancy in women with multiple sclerosis.

On this clone itself: This clone's antigen is unknown. No clone much larger than this one lies a single base away; base qualities are absent.

Library generation was performed with the immunoSEQ multiplex PCR assay. The table was pulled from immuneACCESS by TCRdb, which kept in-frame rearrangements only. Such tables lose some clones; where checked, under half of the loss comes from unresolved V genes, and the rest has no known cause. Here the sample has some 36,000 clones; about 93% occur a single time. Approximately 0.7% of the sample belongs to the ten largest clones. V is reduced by 4 bases and J by 6 bases, leaving a spacing of 24 bases between them. CDR1 and CDR2, per the germline V gene, are MDHEN and SYDVKM. Reading from cysteine to phenylalanine, the CDR3 counts 18 amino acids. Just CDR3 DNA is preserved here, 54 bases in frame from base 1.

The sequence came from a female donor in good health, enrolled as a control in a pregnancy study. The rearrangement joined TRBV28 to TRBJ2-2; a tentative D match to TRBD2 spans 5 bases. The sequencing used CD4+ T cells from peripheral blood mononuclear cells, collected in the second trimester of pregnancy. The nucleotide sequence is TGTGCCAGCAGTTATTCCCAGCCCGGGGTGGCATCGGCCGGGGAGCTGTTTTTT. Its amino acids are CASSYSQPGVASAGELFF.